This TCR beta chain stems from a study of shared clonotypes between healthy human individuals. As for the study in general: Those who served as donors were a couple of women and three men between the ages of 18 and 49.

On this clone: Its antigen is unknown.

The CDR3 runs 15 residues. The germline gives CDR1 SEHNR, CDR2 FQNEAQ (reference sequence). The trim removed 1 base at V and 4 bases at J, leaving 2 bases unmatched. Generated by immunoSEQ multiplex PCR, the TCRdb table keeps only in-frame clones and is missing some. The table has millions of clones, more than 90% seen once. Study findings and constraints: In contrast to clonotypes shared by all four donors, non-shared clonotypes had lower generation probabilities. Specimens sampled were limited to blood, with tissue repertoires likely differing. Naive subsets generally had larger estimated richness than memory subsets.

Input material: naive CD4+ T cells sorted from blood. Subset in this sample: CD45RA+ positively selected. The genes are TRBV7-9 and TRBJ2-1, with 9 bases fitting TRBD2. The TCR comes from a man aged 18-30 years in good health. Written as DNA, the CDR3 is TGTGCCAGCAGCTTAGGTAGCGGGGGTTACAATGAGCAGTTCTTC. Protein: CASSLGSGGYNEQFF. Full variable domain (outside the CDR3, taken from reference TRBV7-9 and TRBJ2-1): DTGVSQNPRHKITKRGQNVTFRCDPISEHNRLYWYRQTLGQGPEFLTYFQNEAQLEKSRLLSDRFSAERPKGSFSTLEIQRTEQGDSAMYLCASSLGSGGYNEQFFGPGTRLTVL.